This TCR beta chain stems from a study of identifying expanded T cells in peripheral blood. In germline, CDR1 is SGHRS, CDR2 YFSETQ. This CDR3 has 14 residues. Trimming stripped 0 bases from V and 3 bases from J, with 6 bases between. This clone turned up a few times. Some clones are missing from TCRdb's copy, which holds only in-frame ones; the method was immunoSEQ multiplex PCR. Counted here are around 120,000 clones, 80% to 90% occurring once; the ten biggest clones make up roughly 17%. This receptor was obtained from a person aged 18 to 75 in good health. The V and J genes are TRBV5-1 and TRBJ2-2, with no clear D. Sequencing was carried out using blood. The CDR3 loop reads CASSLAAYTGELFF. CDR3 nucleotide sequence: TGCGCCAGCAGCTTGGCCGCGTACACCGGGGAGCTGTTTTTT.